Shown below are 3 T cell receptor beta chains from a single sample sequenced in a study of OX40 agonist ivuxolimab in advanced cancers. The method behind the library was the immunoSEQ multiplex PCR assay. As stored in TCRdb, this immuneACCESS dataset retains in-frame rearrangements with V and J assigned. A fraction of the clones does not appear; measured against another copy, unresolved V genes explain less than half of the discrepancy, and the remainder lacks a known reason. The sample records tens of thousands of clones, roughly 84% of which are singletons. The ten largest clonotypes hold 0.9% to 1.2% of the sample. The source was CD4+ or CD8+ T cells sorted from blood, collected in a trial of the OX40 agonist ivuxolimab. The receptors were gathered from an adult with an advanced solid tumor such as melanoma, head and neck, liver or kidney cancer.

The V gene is TRBV19, the J gene TRBJ1-5; D unresolved. Germline V gene lookup returns CDR1 LNHDA and CDR2 SQIVND (reference sequence). This CDR3 spans 16 amino acids. Deletions cut 3 bases from V and 2 bases from J, with 14 bases between. CDR3 DNA sequence: TGTGCCAGTAGTATTTTGGGAGGACCGGGCAATCAGCCCCAGCATTTT. It codes for CASSILGGPGNQPQHF.

To note about this clone: The sample has other DNA sequences that encode this CDR3 too. The chain employs TRBV20-1 and TRBJ2-7; D is undetermined. V shed 5 bases and J shed 0 bases, with 5 bases lying between them. Germline V gene lookup returns CDR1 DFQATT and CDR2 SNEGSKA (reference sequence). This CDR3 is built from 11 residues. CDR3 in amino acids: CSARLSYEQYF. The CDR3 DNA sequence: TGCAGTGCTCGGCTCTCCTACGAGCAGTACTTC.

This chain connects TRBV6-1 to TRBJ2-5, with 8 bases matching TRBD1. Germline V gene lookup returns CDR1 MNHNS and CDR2 SASEGT. V lost 4 bases, J lost 4 bases, and 2 bases stayed unmatched. The CDR3 sequence is 13 residues long. The CDR3 DNA reads TGTGCCAGCAGTGCCAGGGGGCGAGAGACCCAGTACTTC. Translating it yields CASSARGRETQYF.